The clone carrying this T cell receptor beta chain was seen ten or more times. These data originate in a study of early T cells in non-severe SARS-CoV-2 infection. The library protocol tagged individual cDNA molecules with unique molecular identifiers. TCRdb reprocessed the 5' RACE reads via MiXCR and lists one record per CDR3 protein. This sample yields tens of thousands of distinct CDR3 sequences, of which 15% to 20% are seen a single time; about 8.4% belongs to the top ten. The CDR3 sequence is 15 residues long. Trimming took 3 bases from V and 1 from J; bases not matched to a gene: 5. Germline CDR1 reads LGHDT; CDR2 reads YNNKEL (reference sequence).

The source material was whole blood, sampled at baseline. The chain carries TRBV3-1 and TRBJ2-7; 8 bases match TRBD1. This clonotype was obtained from an adult who was a healthcare worker with PCR-confirmed SARS-CoV-2 infection or an uninfected control (not recorded which). The CDR3 region is CASSQLRDRSYEQYF. The CDR3 coding sequence is TGTGCCAGCAGCCAGCTCCGGGACAGGTCCTACGAGCAGTACTTC.